Reported below is one T cell receptor (beta chain). Its antigen remains unidentified. TCRdb's copy holds only in-frame clones and misses some; the assay was immunoSEQ multiplex PCR. This table holds 69,000 or so clones, roughly nine tenths found once. The record originates from a study of Tregs in tolerant kidney transplant recipients. Turning to the study itself: The nonmyeloablative bone marrow transplants came from related graft donors, with transient mixed chimerism. Overall study findings and caveats: Few patients were studied, so findings need validation in larger groups. Donor-specific Treg expansion exceeded global Treg expansion in tolerant patients, suggesting antigen drive.

CD4+CD25+CD127- Tregs, CD4+CD25- non-Tregs, CD4 and CD8 cells were sorted. The sequence was obtained from a human donor who received a combined kidney and bone marrow transplant. The specimen was CD4+ T cells from blood, collected before the transplant.

The CDR3 reads CASSFVLAGADTQYF. The CDR3 DNA reads TGTGCCAGCAGCTTCGTCCTAGCCGGAGCAGATACGCAGTATTTT. The V gene is TRBV5-4, the J gene TRBJ2-3, with D perhaps matching TRBD2 (5 bases). This CDR3 has 15 amino acids. Trimming stripped 2 bases from V and 4 bases from J, with 14 bases between. Germline CDR1 and CDR2: SGHNT and YYREEE (reference sequence).